Below are 32 T cell receptor beta chains sequenced from a single sample in a study of T cell repertoires in cytomegalovirus infection (dated by TCRdb to the late 2010s). Antigen specificity for these receptors is unknown. Sequencing was performed on an Illumina HiSeq 1500. TCRdb applied fastp at Q25 and MiXCR to the public reads, then kept only in-frame beta chains. Merged by CDR3 protein, the rows form single entries marked with the most common genes and DNA. This sample holds roughly 150,000 distinct CDR3 sequences; around 32% were observed only once. Clones ranked in the top ten supply roughly half of the sample. The treatment or condition label, read with the paper, signifies: in vitro stimulation with specific CMV peptide epitopes to enrich CMV-specific T cells. The sequencing here drew on CD8+ T cells from cultured PBMCs, taken from culture after CMV antigen stimulation. These receptors were taken from a human donor in good health (CMV status not recorded). Some clones in this sample may be carry-over from other donors' samples.

The table lists this clonotype with a few counts. V usage is TRBV6-5 and J usage is TRBJ1-5, with D tentatively TRBD1 (5 bases). This CDR3 spans 15 amino acids. Looked up from germline, CDR1 is MNHEY and CDR2 is SVGAGI. Trimming took 7 bases from V and 9 from J, leaving 22 bases between them. CDR3 protein: CASKPGREGFWPQHF. The CDR3 region has the DNA TGTGCCAGCAAACCCGGGCGCGAGGGGTTTTGGCCCCAGCATTTT.

The CDR3 nucleotides are TGTGCCAGCAGCTCTAGTCCCGGGACAATGAACACCGGGGAGCTGTTTTTT. The encoded protein is CASSSSPGTMNTGELFF. The J gene is TRBJ2-2, the V gene TRBV7-2, with D possibly being TRBD1 (6 bases). The CDR3 spans 17 residues. Germline V gene lookup returns CDR1 SGHTA and CDR2 FQGNSA. V dropped 4 bases and J dropped 1 base, with 16 bases sitting between them.

This clonotype has at least ten counts. The J gene is TRBJ2-1, the V gene TRBV20-1; possibly TRBD2 for D (6 bases). V was clipped by 5 bases and J by 3 bases, with 14 bases between them. Per germline, CDR1 DFQATT and CDR2 SNEGSKA (reference sequence). The CDR3 runs 14 residues. For the CDR3, the DNA is TGCAGTGCTGCTGGGACTTCCAGCTACAATGAGCAGTTCTTC. Translation: CSAAGTSSYNEQFF.

This chain uses TRBV5-4 with TRBJ1-6; D remains ambiguous. Between the trimmed V and J ends, which lost 0 bases and 0 bases, there was a span of 7 bases. The CDR3 is 16 amino acids. CDR1 and CDR2 (germline): SGHNT, YYREEE (reference sequence). CDR3 sequence: CASSLGDYSYNSPLHF. The CDR3 DNA sequence: TGTGCCAGCAGCTTGGGGGATTACTCCTATAATTCACCCCTCCACTTT.

The chain recombines TRBV20-1 with TRBJ1-2; 8 bases fit TRBD1. The CDR3 sequence is 13 residues long. CDR1 is DFQATT and CDR2 is SNEGSKA in the germline V gene (reference sequence). V lost 5 bases and J lost 3; bases outside the gene matches: 5. For the CDR3, the DNA is TGCAGTGCTCTGGACAGGGCGGACTATGGCTACACCTTC. Amino acids: CSALDRADYGYTF.

This clonotype was seen many times. The chain is built from TRBV7-2 and TRBJ2-5; maybe TRBD2 (7 bases). The CDR3 is 16 residues long. In germline, CDR1 is SGHTA, CDR2 FQGNSA. Deletions cut 5 bases from V and 2 bases from J, with 18 bases between. The CDR3 sequence: CASSPELGGGQETQYF. The CDR3 DNA sequence: TGTGCCAGCAGCCCCGAACTAGGGGGGGGACAAGAGACCCAGTACTTC.

The J gene is TRBJ2-1, the V gene TRBV6-1; TRBD2 is a possible D gene (5 bases). The CDR3 length is 12 residues. The V gene lost 8 bases and the J gene lost 15 bases, with 20 bases spanning the gap. Germline-derived CDR1 and CDR2 are MNHNS and SASEGT. CDR3: CASFSQVNEGFF. The CDR3 nucleotides are TGTGCCAGCTTTAGTCAGGTCAATGAGGGGTTCTTC.

This clonotype was recorded only once. This chain links TRBV7-4 with TRBJ1-1, with D unresolved. V lost 8 bases to trimming and J lost 0 bases, with 7 bases between them. Per the germline V gene, CDR1 is SGHVT and CDR2 is SQSDAQ. This CDR3 is built from 12 residues. CDR3 sequence reads: CASVSLNTEAFF. As DNA, the CDR3 is TGTGCCAGCGTCAGTTTGAACACTGAAGCTTTCTTT.

V is TRBV4-1 and J is TRBJ2-7, with D unresolved. Trimming pared 1 base from V and 0 bases from J, leaving 7 bases between. CDR3 length: 14 residues. Germline loops: CDR1 MGHRA, CDR2 YSYEKL. The DNA for the CDR3 is TGCGCCAGCAGCCAAGGGTGGAGCTCCTACGAGCAGTACTTC. This encodes CASSQGWSSYEQYF.

This clonotype came up many times. CDR3 DNA: TGTGCCAGCAGCTTAGCGACAGGGGCCTATAATTCACCCCTCCACTTT. It encodes CASSLATGAYNSPLHF. The gene calls are TRBV7-2 and TRBJ1-6, with TRBD1 identical over 8 bases. The CDR3 consists of 16 residues. V was pared by 0 bases and J by 2 bases, with 0 bases of the junction left unmatched. The germline V gene has CDR1 SGHTA and CDR2 FQGNSA.

V is TRBV6-5 and J is TRBJ1-5; D unresolved. Germline V CDR1 and CDR2: MNHEY, SVGAGI. The CDR3 runs 14 residues. V lost 3 bases to trimming and J lost 4 bases, with 10 bases between them. Written as DNA, the CDR3 is TGTGCCAGCAGTTATTTTGCGACAAATCAGCCCCAGCATTTT. It translates to CASSYFATNQPQHF.

The chain has TRBV6-5 and TRBJ2-1; 7 nucleotides agree with TRBD1. V was pared by 5 bases and J by 5 bases, with 9 bases of the junction left unmatched. The CDR3 totals 15 residues. In germline, CDR1 is MNHEY, CDR2 SVGAGI. The CDR3 DNA reads as TGTGCCAGCAGTAACCCGGGACAGCAGCACAATGAGCAGTTCTTC. This sequence encodes CASSNPGQQHNEQFF.

This clonotype was observed a handful of times. The chain has TRBV7-9 and TRBJ2-3; D not certain. Germline CDR1 is SEHNR and CDR2 is FQNEAQ (reference sequence). Trimming pared 6 bases from V and 6 bases from J, leaving 16 bases between. The CDR3 loop spans 14 amino acids. CDR3 region: CASSLQGPLDTQYF. The CDR3, as DNA: TGTGCCAGCAGTTTACAAGGACCCCTCGATACGCAGTATTTT.

V is TRBV7-9 and J is TRBJ2-1, with 7 bases that match TRBD1. The CDR3 length is 12 residues. The V gene's germline CDR1 is SEHNR and CDR2 FQNEAQ (reference sequence). With V trimmed by 6 bases and J by 5 bases, 1 base remained unmatched. The CDR3 region is CASRQGDNEQFF. CDR3 nucleotide sequence: TGTGCCAGCAGGCAGGGGGACAATGAGCAGTTCTTC.

The CDR3 reads CASSELAGGPRDTQYF. CDR3 nucleotide sequence: TGTGCCAGCAGTGAATTGGCGGGGGGGCCTAGAGATACGCAGTATTTT. The V gene is TRBV2, the J gene TRBJ2-3; the match to TRBD2 covers 9 bases. The V gene's germline CDR1 is SNHLY and CDR2 FYNNEI. The length of the CDR3 is 16 residues. Trimming removed 2 bases from V and 5 bases from J; junction bases left unmatched: 8.

J is TRBJ1-3 and V is TRBV6-1; 8 bases are shared with TRBD1. Per germline, CDR1 MNHNS and CDR2 SASEGT. The CDR3 loop spans 13 amino acids. V gave up 6 bases and J gave up 2 bases; unmatched junction bases: 0. Here the CDR3 reads CASRDRAGNTIYF. CDR3 sequence (DNA): TGTGCCAGCAGGGACAGGGCTGGAAACACCATATATTTT.

The chain joins TRBV5-4 to TRBJ2-2, with TRBD1 matching over 7 bases. The CDR3 totals 16 residues. Germline values: CDR1 SGHNT, CDR2 YYREEE (reference sequence). V gave up 4 bases and J gave up 2 bases; unmatched junction bases: 8. CDR3 DNA: TGTGCCAGCAGCCCCCGCGACAGGGTTAACACCGGGGAGCTGTTTTTT. Translation gives CASSPRDRVNTGELFF.

V usage is TRBV27 and J usage is TRBJ1-5; TRBD1 is a possible D gene (5 bases). Germline CDR1 is MNHEY and CDR2 is SMNVEV (reference sequence). The CDR3 contains 18 residues. V gave up 5 bases and J gave up 0 bases, with 20 bases separating them. The CDR3 sequence is CASSPRDGAVYSNQPQHF. The DNA of the CDR3 is TGTGCCAGCAGTCCGCGGGACGGAGCGGTGTATAGCAATCAGCCCCAGCATTTT.

Of note for this clonotype: Germline and junction disagree at one end, which may indicate a read error. This chain uses TRBV6-2 or TRBV6-3 with TRBJ1-1; TRBD1 might be the D (6 bases). This CDR3 contains 13 residues. CDR1 is MNHEY, CDR2 SVGEGT, per germline. The CDR3 reads CANSRTENTEAFF. DNA for the CDR3: TGTGCCAACAGTCGGACAGAGAACACTGAAGCTTTCTTT.

This clonotype was counted a few times. This chain uses TRBV5-4 with TRBJ2-3; 10 nucleotides line up with TRBD2. There are 15 residues in the CDR3. Germline assignment: CDR1 SGHNT and CDR2 YYREEE (reference sequence). The V and J ends lost 2 bases and 8 bases, in that order; junction bases with no gene match: 8. The CDR3 sequence: CASSFASGGIGTQYF. The CDR3 DNA follows: TGTGCCAGCAGCTTCGCTAGCGGGGGTATCGGTACGCAGTATTTT.

V is TRBV3-1 and J is TRBJ2-3; TRBD2 matches at 10 bases. The length of the CDR3 is 16 residues. After removal of 8 bases from V and 2 bases from J, the junction contained 10 bases not matched to a gene. Germline V gene data show CDR1 as LGHDT and CDR2 as YNNKEL (reference sequence). CDR3 sequence (DNA): TGTGCCAGCGTGGAGGGTAGCGGGGGGCTCACAGATACGCAGTATTTT. Amino acids: CASVEGSGGLTDTQYF.

This clonotype is judged large (0.1 to 1%). The chain recombines TRBV7-9 with TRBJ1-1; 10 bases match TRBD1. Per the germline V gene, CDR1 is SEHNR and CDR2 is FQNEAQ (reference sequence). V lost 5 bases and J lost 4; bases outside the gene matches: 10. The CDR3 loop spans 16 amino acids. CDR3 in amino acids: CASSVHDRGLGTEAFF. Written as DNA, the CDR3 is TGTGCCAGCAGCGTCCATGACAGGGGGCTGGGCACTGAAGCTTTCTTT.

In this sample, this clonotype turned up a few times. V and J are TRBV6-6 and TRBJ1-1; D is unclear. The CDR3 has 13 residues. Germline values: CDR1 MNHNY, CDR2 SVGAGI (reference sequence). With 8 bases removed from V and 1 base from J, the gap between germline ends came to 11 bases. CDR3 nucleotides: TGTGCCAGCTTGAGGACCGAGAACACTGAAGCTTTCTTT. Amino acids: CASLRTENTEAFF.

The V call is TRBV29-1, the J call TRBJ2-7, with 7 bases aligning to TRBD2. The CDR3 length is 14 residues. The germline V gene encodes CDR1 SQVTM and CDR2 ANQGSEA. Trimming removed 3 bases from V and 5 bases from J; junction bases left unmatched: 10. In DNA, the CDR3 is TGCAGCGTTGACGGGGGGAGGAATGAGCACGAGCAGTACTTC. It encodes CSVDGGRNEHEQYF.

This clonotype was detected ten times or more. The genes are TRBV7-9 and TRBJ2-3; no definite D call. Germline CDR1 SEHNR, CDR2 FQNEAQ (reference sequence). The CDR3 sequence is 15 residues long. V was clipped by 3 bases and J by 1 base, with 11 bases between them. The DNA of the CDR3 is TGTGCCAGCAGCTTTCTGGGCCTACGCACAGATACGCAGTATTTT. This translates into CASSFLGLRTDTQYF.

This clonotype came up a few times. The chain employs TRBV7-2 and TRBJ2-5, with 7 bases fitting TRBD2. CDR1 and CDR2 from the germline V gene are SGHTA and FQGNSA. The CDR3 extends over 17 amino acids. Trimming cost V 5 bases and J 7 bases; bases outside gene matches: 19. In DNA, the CDR3 is TGTGCCAGCAGCCCGCGGGAAGGGCGGAACTGGGGGGGGACCCAGTACTTC. This gives the protein CASSPREGRNWGGTQYF.

This clonotype was observed many times. The rearrangement uses TRBV2 and TRBJ1-1; D gene unclear. Trimming removed 10 bases from V and 5 bases from J, with 14 bases in between. The CDR3 has 12 residues. The germline CDR1 and CDR2 sequences are SNHLY and FYNNEI. The DNA for the CDR3 is TGTGCCATCTCCGCGGCGGGGACTGAAGCTTTCTTT. Amino acids: CAISAAGTEAFF.

The chain couples TRBV7-9 to TRBJ2-7, with D hard to call. V was shortened by 1 base and J by 0 bases, with 7 bases between the two germline ends. The germline V gene encodes CDR1 SEHNR and CDR2 FQNEAQ (reference sequence). The CDR3 is 14 residues long. CDR3 bases: TGTGCCAGCAGCTTAGGCCCAGCCTCCTACGAGCAGTACTTC. This sequence encodes CASSLGPASYEQYF. Using reference TRBV7-9 and TRBJ2-7 for the parts outside the CDR3, the full variable domain is DTGVSQNPRHKITKRGQNVTFRCDPISEHNRLYWYRQTLGQGPEFLTYFQNEAQLEKSRLLSDRFSAERPKGSFSTLEIQRTEQGDSAMYLCASSLGPASYEQYFGPGTRLTVT.

V gene TRBV6-5 combines with J gene TRBJ1-2; D is uncertain. CDR1 and CDR2 from the germline V gene are MNHEY and SVGAGI. The length of the CDR3 is 11 residues. V dropped 6 bases and J dropped 5 bases, with 7 bases sitting between them. The CDR3 loop is CASRSGYGYTF. CDR3 nucleotide sequence: TGTGCCAGCAGGTCAGGTTATGGCTACACCTTC.

The chain employs TRBV27 and TRBJ2-7; D not resolved. V was clipped by 5 bases and J by 2 bases, with 10 bases between them. The CDR3 length is 13 residues. CDR1 and CDR2 from the germline V gene are MNHEY and SMNVEV (reference sequence). CDR3 coding DNA: TGTGCCAGCAGTATAAGCCCAGCCTACGAGCAGTACTTC. Amino acids: CASSISPAYEQYF.

This clonotype was seen a handful of times. The J gene is TRBJ1-4, the V gene TRBV6-5, with D possibly being TRBD1 (6 bases). CDR3 length: 15 residues. Germline V gene sequence: CDR1 MNHEY, CDR2 SVGAGI. V lost 0 bases and J lost 7, with 12 bases in between. CDR3 nucleotides: TGTGCCAGCAGTTACTCTGCAGGGGAGGGTGAAAAACTGTTTTTT. As protein: CASSYSAGEGEKLFF.

This clonotype appeared a few times. The V and J genes are TRBV13 and TRBJ1-1; D gene ambiguous. The CDR3 totals 13 residues. V lost 2 bases to trimming and J lost 4 bases, with 8 bases between them. Per the germline V gene, CDR1 is PRHDT and CDR2 is FYEKMQ (reference sequence). Here the CDR3 reads CASSLLTVTEAFF. In nucleotides, the CDR3 is TGTGCCAGCAGCTTACTTACGGTCACTGAAGCTTTCTTT.